This T cell receptor (beta chain) was identified during a study of cytomegalovirus exposure and HLA in healthy donors. Study-wide findings and caveats: According to a later analysis, most TCR beta chains associated with CMV appeared HLA-restricted.

The PCR ran on 60 Vbeta and 13 Jbeta primers. Per the original data handling: Approximately 73 million unique TCR beta chains, roughly 11 million shared, were counted in a later analysis. Libraries were prepared by immunoSEQ multiplex PCR; TCRdb keeps only in-frame clonotypes and omits some of them. The DNA gave D and trimming, while V, J and clone size come from that table. The repertoire holds 110,000 to 150,000 clones, 70% to 80% seen once, with approximately 2.8% in the top ten. V lost 5 bases to trimming and J lost 6 bases, with 13 bases between them. The CDR3 sequence is 13 residues long. CDR1 is SEHNR and CDR2 is FQNEAQ in the germline V gene (reference sequence). Turning to this clone: Antigen specificity is unknown.

The receptor was derived from a female donor in good health and CMV-seronegative. Specimen: PBMCs. The chain uses TRBV7-9 and TRBJ1-2; no clear D. The CDR3: CASSPLPENGYTF. CDR3 nucleotide sequence: TGTGCCAGCAGCCCCTTGCCCGAGAATGGCTACACCTTC.